Each of the 14 T cell receptor beta chains below was sequenced from the same sample in a study of T cell responses to AZD1222 COVID-19 vaccine. Clones were sequenced by immunoSEQ multiplex PCR, and TCRdb holds only the in-frame ones, with some missing. The sample yields 150,000 to 180,000 clones, roughly nine tenths seen once. Sequences were derived from peripheral blood, sampled on day 0 of MenACWY control vaccination. The receptors were sampled from an adult in good health.

This clone was counted only a few times. The rearrangement links TRBV7-9 to TRBJ1-2, with 9 bases identical to TRBD1. CDR3 length: 18 residues. Trimming took 3 bases from V and 4 from J; bases not matched to a gene: 15. Looked up from germline, CDR1 is SEHNR and CDR2 is FQNEAQ (reference sequence). The CDR3 bases are TGTGCCAGCAGCTTCGGACGATTACAGGGGGCGCAAGTCTATGGCTACACCTTC. As protein: CASSFGRLQGAQVYGYTF.

This chain connects TRBV6-2 or TRBV6-3 to TRBJ2-7, with D possibly matching TRBD1 (5 bases). Per germline, CDR1 MNHEY and CDR2 SVGEGT. The V end lost 0 bases, the J end lost 2 bases, and 11 bases lay between the germline ends. The CDR3 loop spans 15 amino acids. The CDR3 sequence: CASSYSGQGPYEQYF. The CDR3 coding sequence is TGTGCCAGCAGTTACTCGGGGCAGGGCCCCTACGAGCAGTACTTC.

The chain uses TRBV18 and TRBJ2-7; either TRBD1 or TRBD2 may fit D (5 bases each). The CDR3 runs to 16 residues. Germline lookup yields CDR1 KGHSH and CDR2 LQKENI. V was shortened by 6 bases and J by 1 base, with 19 bases between the two germline ends. The chain's CDR3 is CASSEGTLQGSYEQYF. The CDR3 DNA sequence: TGTGCCAGCTCCGAAGGGACCCTACAAGGGTCCTACGAGCAGTACTTC. The entire variable domain, with the rest obtained from reference TRBV18 and TRBJ2-7, is as follows: NAGVMQNPRHLVRRRGQEARLRCSPMKGHSHVYWYRQLPEEGLKFMVYLQKENIIDESGMPKERFSAEFPKEGPSILRIQQVVRGDSAAYFCASSEGTLQGSYEQYFGPGTRLTVT.

V is TRBV6-4 and J is TRBJ2-1; tentative D call: TRBD2 (6 bases). Germline assignment: CDR1 MRHNA and CDR2 SNTAGT. CDR3 length: 14 amino acids. The V end was cut by 6 bases, the J end by 5 bases, with 14 bases between. In DNA form, the CDR3 reads TGTGCCAGCAGCCCCGGACTAAAAAACAATGAGCAGTTCTTC. Its translation: CASSPGLKNNEQFF.

The rearrangement joins TRBV11-3 to TRBJ1-1, with D uncertain. Trimming cost V 2 bases and J 4 bases, with 8 bases left between them. The V gene's germline CDR1 is SGHNT and CDR2 YENEEA. The CDR3 sequence is 13 residues long. The CDR3 loop is CASSLIGSTEAFF. CDR3 nucleotides: TGTGCCAGCAGCTTAATCGGCAGCACTGAAGCTTTCTTT.

The rearrangement uses TRBV25-1 and TRBJ1-2, with no clear D. The germline CDR1 and CDR2 sequences are MGHDK and SYGVNS. Between the trimmed V and J ends, which lost 4 bases and 5 bases, there was a span of 8 bases. There are 12 residues in the CDR3. The CDR3: CASSGGPYGYTF. CDR3 bases: TGTGCCAGCAGTGGAGGACCATATGGCTACACCTTC.

This clone was counted once. The rearrangement uses TRBV7-2 and TRBJ1-2, with D unresolved. The CDR3 is 13 amino acids. Germline-derived CDR1 and CDR2 are SGHTA and FQGNSA. V shed 1 base and J shed 3 bases, with 6 bases lying between them. The CDR3 DNA reads as TGTGCCAGCAGCTTAGGGACTGACTATGGCTACACCTTC. Protein sequence: CASSLGTDYGYTF.

A single count supports this clone. The genes are TRBV2 and TRBJ1-2, with TRBD1 matching 8 bases. The CDR3 has 12 amino acids. With 8 bases clipped from V and 4 bases from J, the junction kept 3 bases outside the gene matches. Germline assignment: CDR1 SNHLY and CDR2 FYNNEI. CDR3 sequence (DNA): TGTGCCAGCCACGGGACAGGCTATGGCTACACCTTC. This gives the protein CASHGTGYGYTF.

The chain employs TRBV27 and TRBJ2-7, with 8 bases fitting TRBD2. Germline CDR1 reads MNHEY; CDR2 reads SMNVEV (reference sequence). This CDR3 has 14 residues. Trimming at V came to 6 bases and at J to 1 base, leaving 5 bases not matched to a gene. The CDR3 loop is CASRGSGISYEQYF. The CDR3 DNA follows: TGTGCCAGCAGGGGTAGCGGGATATCCTACGAGCAGTACTTC.

This clone has a handful of counts. The gene calls are TRBV29-1 and TRBJ1-5; TRBD1 might be the D (6 bases). The ends were cut back, 4 bases at V and 2 bases at J, with 9 bases in the middle. Germline V gives CDR1 SQVTM, CDR2 ANQGSEA. The CDR3 contains 13 residues. CDR3 in amino acids: CSVAPGGNQPQHF. Written as DNA, the CDR3 is TGCAGCGTTGCTCCAGGGGGCAATCAGCCCCAGCATTTT.

The rearrangement joins TRBV5-5 to TRBJ2-5; the match to TRBD1 covers 7 bases. CDR3 length: 13 amino acids. The V gene end was trimmed by 3 bases and the J gene end by 14 bases; junction bases not matched to a gene: 13. Germline V gene data show CDR1 as SGHKS and CDR2 as YYEKEE (reference sequence). The CDR3 bases are TGTGCCAGCAGCTCGACCGGGACAGTAAGCCTCTACTTC. Translation gives CASSSTGTVSLYF. The whole variable domain, filled in from reference TRBV5-5 and TRBJ2-5, reads DAGVTQSPTHLIKTRGQQVTLRCSPISGHKSVSWYQQVLGQGPQFIFQYYEKEERGRGNFPDRFSARQFPNYSSELNVNALLLGDSALYLCASSSTGTVSLYFGPGTRLLVL.

The chain carries TRBV30 and TRBJ2-1; TRBD2 aligns across 11 bases. The CDR3 runs to 13 residues. CDR1 GTSNPN and CDR2 SVGIG come from the germline V gene (reference sequence). Trimming at V came to 4 bases and at J to 8 bases, leaving 4 bases not matched to a gene. The chain's CDR3 is CAWNSGRAHEQFF. Here the CDR3 DNA reads TGTGCCTGGAATAGCGGGAGGGCACATGAGCAGTTCTTC.

This chain connects TRBV10-1 to TRBJ1-4; TRBD1 aligns across 9 bases. CDR1 is WNHNN, CDR2 SYGVQD, per germline (reference sequence). The CDR3 consists of 15 residues. The CDR3 bases are TGCCCTCGTAAACAGGGGGCCACGACTAATGAAAAACTGTTTTTT. As protein: CPRKQGATTNEKLFF.

Details on this clone: This sample includes further DNA sequences coding for the same CDR3. V is TRBV18 and J is TRBJ1-4; TRBD1 is a possible D gene (6 bases). This CDR3 has 13 residues. CDR1 is KGHSH, CDR2 LQKENI, per germline. V was cut by 6 bases and J by 6 bases, with 11 bases left in between. Here the CDR3 reads CASSPGADEKLFF. Written as DNA, the CDR3 is TGTGCCAGCTCGCCAGGGGCCGATGAAAAACTGTTTTTT.